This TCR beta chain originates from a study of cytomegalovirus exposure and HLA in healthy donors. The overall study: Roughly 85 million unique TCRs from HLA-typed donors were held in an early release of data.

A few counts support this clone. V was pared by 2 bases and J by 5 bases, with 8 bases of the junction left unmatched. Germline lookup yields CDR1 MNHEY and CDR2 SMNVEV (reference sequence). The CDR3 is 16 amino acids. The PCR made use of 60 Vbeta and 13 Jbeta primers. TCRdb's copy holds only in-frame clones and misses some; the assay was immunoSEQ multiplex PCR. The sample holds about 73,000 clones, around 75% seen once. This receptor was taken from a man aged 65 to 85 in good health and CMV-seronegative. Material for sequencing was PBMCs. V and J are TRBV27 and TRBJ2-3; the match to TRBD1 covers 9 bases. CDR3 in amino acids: CASSLVRDRAGDTQYF. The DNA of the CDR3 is TGTGCCAGCAGTTTAGTACGGGACAGGGCGGGAGATACGCAGTATTTT.